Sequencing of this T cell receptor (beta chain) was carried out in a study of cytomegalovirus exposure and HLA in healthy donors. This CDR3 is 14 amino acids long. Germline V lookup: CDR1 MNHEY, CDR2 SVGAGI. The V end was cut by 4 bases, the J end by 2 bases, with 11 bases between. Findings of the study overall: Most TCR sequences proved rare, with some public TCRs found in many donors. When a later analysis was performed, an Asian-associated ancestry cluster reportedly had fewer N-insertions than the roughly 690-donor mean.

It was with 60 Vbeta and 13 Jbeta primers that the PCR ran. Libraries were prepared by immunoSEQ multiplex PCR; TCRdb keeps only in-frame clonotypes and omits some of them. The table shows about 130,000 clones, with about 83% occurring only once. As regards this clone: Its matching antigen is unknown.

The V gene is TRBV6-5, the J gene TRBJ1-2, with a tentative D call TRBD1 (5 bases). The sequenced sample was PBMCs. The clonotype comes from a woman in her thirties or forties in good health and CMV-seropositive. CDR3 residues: CASSFLDKNYGYTF. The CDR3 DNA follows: TGTGCCAGCAGTTTCCTGGACAAGAACTATGGCTACACCTTC.